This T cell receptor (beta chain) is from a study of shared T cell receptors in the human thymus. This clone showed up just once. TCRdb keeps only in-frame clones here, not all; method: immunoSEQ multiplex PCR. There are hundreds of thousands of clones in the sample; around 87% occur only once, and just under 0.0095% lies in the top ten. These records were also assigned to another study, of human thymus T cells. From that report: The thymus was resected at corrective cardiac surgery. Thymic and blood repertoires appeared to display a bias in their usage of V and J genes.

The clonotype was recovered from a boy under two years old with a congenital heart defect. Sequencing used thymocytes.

The chain's CDR3 is CASSPILGEQFF. CDR3 bases: TGTGCCAGCAGCCCAATCCTAGGTGAGCAGTTCTTC. The J gene is TRBJ2-1, the V gene TRBV5-6; D gene ambiguous. This CDR3 comprises 12 residues. Per the germline V gene, CDR1 is SGHDT and CDR2 is YYEEEE. The V end lost 4 bases, the J end lost 9 bases, and 11 bases lay between the germline ends.